These 20 T cell receptor beta chains were sequenced from one sample in a study of cytomegalovirus exposure and HLA in healthy donors. It was with 60 Vbeta and 13 Jbeta primers that the PCR ran. Measured with immunoSEQ multiplex PCR; TCRdb has only the in-frame clones, and not every one. Seen here are under 300,000 clones, just over 85% observed once, and the top ten hold about 4%. What was sequenced was PBMCs. These receptors all come from a middle-aged man in good health and CMV-seropositive.

This chain uses TRBV10-3 with TRBJ2-5; 7 positions match TRBD1. The junction had 2 bases not matched to a gene; V was cut back by 6 bases and J by 1 base. CDR3 length equals 13 residues. Germline-derived CDR1 and CDR2 are ENHRY and SYGVKD. The CDR3 spells CAISRDSQETQYF. CDR3 nucleotide sequence: TGTGCCATCAGCCGGGACAGCCAAGAGACCCAGTACTTC.

This sequence joins TRBV7-9 and TRBJ2-7; 13 bases line up with TRBD2. This CDR3 has 16 residues. Germline values: CDR1 SEHNR, CDR2 FQNEAQ (reference sequence). The V gene end was trimmed by 5 bases and the J gene end by 3 bases; junction bases not matched to a gene: 7. The CDR3 sequence: CASSPQLAGGLYEQYF. Written as DNA, the CDR3 is TGTGCCAGCAGCCCGCAACTAGCGGGAGGGCTCTACGAGCAGTACTTC.

This chain uses TRBV7-6 with TRBJ2-7; 10 bases line up with TRBD2. The CDR3 spans 17 residues. The V segment lost 1 base and the J segment 5 bases; nucleotides outside the gene matches: 11. Per the germline V gene, CDR1 is SGHVS and CDR2 is FNYEAQ. The chain's CDR3 is CASSLEEREGLGHEQYF. In DNA, the CDR3 is TGTGCCAGCAGCTTAGAGGAGCGGGAGGGCCTGGGCCACGAGCAGTACTTC.

This clone appeared a few times. As DNA, the CDR3 is TGTGCCAGCAGTTCGACAGGGGTGAGTGAGCAGTACTTC. Translation: CASSSTGVSEQYF. The chain joins TRBV28 to TRBJ2-5; 8 nucleotides align to TRBD1. Germline trimming cut 4 bases from V and 11 bases from J; bases unmatched to any gene: 9. Looked up from germline, CDR1 is MDHEN and CDR2 is SYDVKM. The CDR3 extends over 13 amino acids.

The chain is built from TRBV5-1 and TRBJ1-2; TRBD1 matches at 9 bases. The germline V gene encodes CDR1 SGHRS and CDR2 YFSETQ. J was trimmed by 6 bases and V by 1 base; bases with no gene match: 10. This CDR3 has 16 amino acids. The CDR3 DNA is TGCGCCAGCAGCTTGACTTTGGACAGGGGAAGAGATGGCTACACCTTC. Translated, it gives CASSLTLDRGRDGYTF.

This CDR3 reads CASSLSGTNEQFF. The CDR3 coding sequence is TGCGCCAGCAGCCTTAGCGGAACCAATGAGCAGTTCTTC. The rearrangement links TRBV5-1 to TRBJ2-1; D might be TRBD2 (6 bases). The CDR3 totals 13 residues. The V gene's germline CDR1 is SGHRS and CDR2 YFSETQ. With 4 bases removed from V and 6 bases from J, the gap between germline ends came to 11 bases. Full variable domain (missing parts from reference TRBV5-1 and TRBJ2-1): KAGVTQTPRYLIKTRGQQVTLSCSPISGHRSVSWYQQTPGQGLQFLFEYFSETQRNKGNFPGRFSGRQFSNSRSEMNVSTLELGDSALYLCASSLSGTNEQFFGPGTRLTVL.

The chain uses TRBV19 and TRBJ1-1; possibly TRBD1 for D (6 bases). Trimming took 6 bases from V and 0 from J, leaving 20 bases between them. This CDR3 contains 17 residues. In germline, CDR1 is LNHDA, CDR2 SQIVND (reference sequence). The CDR3 coding sequence is TGTGCCAGTAGCCCCCCTGGCCCAGGGGTCATGAACACTGAAGCTTTCTTT. This gives the protein CASSPPGPGVMNTEAFF.

This clone has just one count. V and J are TRBV30 and TRBJ1-3, with D possibly being TRBD1 (6 bases). With 4 bases removed from V and 0 bases from J, the gap between germline ends came to 10 bases. Germline lookup yields CDR1 GTSNPN and CDR2 SVGIG (reference sequence). The length of the CDR3 is 14 residues. The CDR3 sequence: CAWKDRHSGNTIYF. Here the CDR3 DNA reads TGTGCCTGGAAGGACAGACACTCTGGAAACACCATATATTTT.

This sequence joins TRBV5-1 and TRBJ2-5; 8 bases fit TRBD2. This CDR3 comprises 16 residues. The germline V gene has CDR1 SGHRS and CDR2 YFSETQ. The CDR3 DNA reads TGCGAATCTTCCGTGGCGGGTACTAGCGGCCAAGAGACCCAGTACTTC. Translating gives CESSVAGTSGQETQYF.

This clone has more than one count but fewer than ten. Different DNA sequences within this sample yield the same CDR3. The chain recombines TRBV7-2 with TRBJ2-3, with D unclear. Germline V gene data show CDR1 as SGHTA and CDR2 as FQGNSA. The CDR3 spans 14 residues. Trimming left V 1 base short and J 1 base short, with 6 bases between. The CDR3 coding sequence is TGTGCCAGCAGCTTAGTTTCCGGCACAGATACGCAGTATTTT. Translation gives CASSLVSGTDTQYF.

This rearrangement joins TRBV10-3 to TRBJ2-2, with D maybe TRBD2 (6 bases). The V gene lost 7 bases and the J gene lost 3 bases, with 15 bases spanning the gap. This CDR3 is built from 15 residues. CDR1 and CDR2 (germline): ENHRY, SYGVKD. The CDR3 sequence: CAIKFGEADTGELFF. Written as DNA, the CDR3 is TGTGCCATCAAGTTTGGGGAGGCCGACACCGGGGAGCTGTTTTTT.

The CDR3 sequence: CASSRFVTSGEQYF. The CDR3 coding sequence is TGCGCCAGCAGCCGGTTTGTGACTAGCGGCGAGCAGTACTTC. The J gene is TRBJ2-7, the V gene TRBV5-1; the match to TRBD2 covers 9 bases. Germline CDR1 is SGHRS and CDR2 is YFSETQ. The CDR3 is 14 residues long. The junction had 8 bases not matched to a gene; V was cut back by 4 bases and J by 6 bases.

The chain carries TRBV4-3 and TRBJ2-7, with 10 bases that match TRBD1. Per the germline V gene, CDR1 is LGHNA and CDR2 is YSLEER. This CDR3 region has 15 residues. J gave up 1 base and V 5 bases, and 5 bases lay outside the gene matches. DNA of the CDR3: TGCGCCAGCAGCGTCCGGGACAGGGGATCCTACGAGCAGTACTTC. Its translation is CASSVRDRGSYEQYF.

V is TRBV18 and J is TRBJ1-1; 8 bases match TRBD1. This CDR3 comprises 17 residues. Germline CDR1 and CDR2: KGHSH and LQKENI. Trimming cost V 2 bases and J 0 bases; bases outside gene matches: 8. The CDR3 DNA reads as TGTGCCAGCTCACCATTCCAGGGGGCGAGCTTGAACACTGAAGCTTTCTTT. Translated: CASSPFQGASLNTEAFF. The complete variable domain, with remaining parts taken from reference TRBV18 and TRBJ1-1, reads NAGVMQNPRHLVRRRGQEARLRCSPMKGHSHVYWYRQLPEEGLKFMVYLQKENIIDESGMPKERFSAEFPKEGPSILRIQQVVRGDSAAYFCASSPFQGASLNTEAFFGQGTRLTVV.

The chain recombines TRBV19 with TRBJ1-5; D is ambiguous. This CDR3 contains 17 residues. From germline, CDR1 is LNHDA and CDR2 SQIVND (reference sequence). V shed 4 bases and J shed 1 base, with 17 bases lying between them. The chain's CDR3 is CASSSRQVVGSNQPQHF. CDR3 bases: TGTGCCAGTAGTAGCCGGCAGGTGGTGGGCAGCAATCAGCCCCAGCATTTT.

The chain links TRBV19 to TRBJ1-5; the match to TRBD1 covers 8 bases. The CDR3 runs to 16 residues. Trimming removed 6 bases from V and 7 bases from J; junction bases left unmatched: 14. Germline values: CDR1 LNHDA, CDR2 SQIVND (reference sequence). As DNA, the CDR3 is TGTGCCAGTAGCACTACCCTCTCCGGGACAGGCCAGCCCCAGCATTTT. Its translation: CASSTTLSGTGQPQHF. Full variable domain (remainder filled in from reference TRBV19 and TRBJ1-5): DGGITQSPKYLFRKEGQNVTLSCEQNLNHDAMYWYRQDPGQGLRLIYYSQIVNDFQKGDIAEGYSVSREKKESFPLTVTSAQKNPTAFYLCASSTTLSGTGQPQHFGDGTRLSIL.

The CDR3 is CASSYEGGGNTIYF. The CDR3 bases are TGTGCCAGCAGTTACGAGGGCGGGGGAAACACCATATATTTT. The J gene is TRBJ1-3, the V gene TRBV6-6; D not resolved. This CDR3 spans 14 amino acids. The V gene lost 2 bases and the J gene lost 4 bases, with 9 bases spanning the gap. The V gene's germline CDR1 is MNHNY and CDR2 SVGAGI (reference sequence).

V usage is TRBV5-1 and J usage is TRBJ2-7, with TRBD1 matching 7 bases. With 7 bases clipped from V and 5 bases from J, the junction kept 3 bases outside the gene matches. The CDR3 extends over 11 amino acids. Germline CDR1 is SGHRS and CDR2 is YFSETQ. CDR3 sequence: CASDRADEQYF. CDR3 nucleotides: TGCGCCAGCGACAGGGCCGACGAGCAGTACTTC.

The rearrangement joins TRBV4-1 to TRBJ2-2; 7 nucleotides match TRBD2. In germline, CDR1 is MGHRA, CDR2 YSYEKL. With 2 bases clipped from V and 6 bases from J, the junction kept 9 bases outside the gene matches. CDR3 length equals 16 residues. CDR3 DNA: TGCGCCAGCAGCCAATTGGGGAGGGAAAAGGCCGGGGAGCTGTTTTTT. Translation gives CASSQLGREKAGELFF.

The rearrangement links TRBV7-9 to TRBJ2-7; 7 nucleotides align to TRBD2. With 6 bases clipped from V and 4 bases from J, the junction kept 9 bases outside the gene matches. CDR1 and CDR2 from the germline V gene are SEHNR and FQNEAQ (reference sequence). The CDR3 is 14 amino acids. The CDR3 here is CASRPRGLLYEQYF. The DNA of the CDR3 is TGTGCCAGCAGGCCTCGGGGACTACTTTACGAGCAGTACTTC.